Below are 21 T cell receptor beta chains sequenced from a single sample in a study of T-cell memory formation after mild COVID-19. TCRdb itself ran the 5' RACE reads through MiXCR, one entry per CDR3 protein. The table lists more than 150,000 distinct CDR3 sequences, about 18% of them singletons, with roughly 4% in the top ten. Input material: PBMCs or a T cell subset sorted from them (not recorded which). The receptors shown here come from a man younger than 30 who had mild COVID-19 (a few samples of this study predate the infection). Cell type and time point are not known.

This clonotype came up a few times. This chain links TRBV12-3 or TRBV12-4 with TRBJ2-7; 8 bases agree with TRBD1. The CDR3 covers 13 residues. Unmatched junction bases numbered 2, after V lost 6 bases and J lost 1 base. CDR3: CASSRTGSYEQYV. Written as DNA, the CDR3 is TGTGCCAGCAGCCGGACAGGGTCCTACGAGCAGTACGTC.

This clonotype has ten or more counts. The chain couples TRBV5-1 to TRBJ1-5, with no clear D. Germline lookup yields CDR1 SGHRS and CDR2 YFSETQ. V gave up 0 bases and J gave up 2 bases, with 6 bases separating them. The CDR3 loop spans 14 amino acids. DNA of the CDR3: TGCGCCAGCAGCTTGGGGGCTGGCAATCAGCCCCAGCATTTT. Protein: CASSLGAGNQPQHF.

This clonotype has more than one count but fewer than ten. The chain carries TRBV2 and TRBJ1-5; D is ambiguous. The CDR3 runs 13 residues. Germline V lookup: CDR1 SNHLY, CDR2 FYNNEI. Trimming left V 5 bases short and J 4 bases short, with 9 bases between. CDR3 sequence reads: CASSSTNNQPQHF. The CDR3 nucleotides read TGTGCCAGCAGTTCCACGAATAATCAGCCCCAGCATTTT.

This clonotype was seen only a few times. This sequence joins TRBV5-1 and TRBJ1-1, with TRBD1 as a possible D gene (5 bases). Trimming shortened V by 3 bases and J by 1 base, and 10 bases separated the two germline ends. This CDR3 region has 14 residues. The germline V gene encodes CDR1 SGHRS and CDR2 YFSETQ. The CDR3 nucleotides read TGCGCCAGCAGCTCGGACGGGGGGAACACTGAAGCTTTCTTT. The encoded protein is CASSSDGGNTEAFF.

This clonotype was detected only a few times. The CDR3 DNA sequence: TGCGCCAGCAGCTTGAAAACAGGATATGGCTACACCTTC. As protein: CASSLKTGYGYTF. The chain has TRBV5-1 and TRBJ1-2; tentatively, D is TRBD1 (5 bases). Germline V gene sequence: CDR1 SGHRS, CDR2 YFSETQ. The V gene lost 1 base and the J gene lost 5 bases, with 9 bases spanning the gap. The CDR3 has 13 amino acids.

The J gene is TRBJ1-1, the V gene TRBV24-1, with D possibly being TRBD1 (6 bases). The CDR3 loop spans 13 amino acids. Germline CDR1 KGHDR, CDR2 SFDVKD. V lost 4 bases to trimming and J lost 12 bases, with 17 bases between them. CDR3 bases: TGTGCCACCAGTGAAACAGGGTCGAGCGTAACTTTCTTT. Translating gives CATSETGSSVTFF.

V and J are TRBV5-1 and TRBJ2-1, with D possibly being TRBD1 (6 bases). Trimming shortened V by 0 bases and J by 0 bases, and 7 bases separated the two germline ends. This CDR3 region has 15 residues. CDR1 and CDR2 from the germline V gene are SGHRS and YFSETQ. The CDR3 coding sequence is TGCGCCAGCAGCTTGGGGGGGCACTCCTACAATGAGCAGTTCTTC. Encoded protein: CASSLGGHSYNEQFF.

This clonotype was observed at least ten times. V gene TRBV7-6 combines with J gene TRBJ2-5, with D possibly matching TRBD1 (5 bases). V was shortened by 1 base and J by 5 bases, with 8 bases between the two germline ends. CDR1 SGHVS and CDR2 FNYEAQ come from the germline V gene. The CDR3 is 13 amino acids. The CDR3 region is CASSLGRVETQYF. DNA for the CDR3: TGTGCCAGCAGCTTAGGCAGGGTCGAGACCCAGTACTTC.

The chain carries TRBV7-2 and TRBJ2-3; 11 nucleotides agree with TRBD2. The CDR3 is made up of 16 amino acids. The junction had 7 bases not matched to a gene; V was cut back by 3 bases and J by 5 bases. Germline loops: CDR1 SGHTA, CDR2 FQGNSA. In nucleotides, the CDR3 is TGTGCCAGCAGCTTTAGCGGGGGGGCTCGAGGAGATACGCAGTATTTT. It is translated as CASSFSGGARGDTQYF.

This clonotype was counted ten times or more. The CDR3 sequence: CASRRAGGSHEQFF. The DNA for the CDR3 is TGTGCCAGCAGACGAGCGGGGGGTAGCCATGAGCAGTTCTTC. The V call is TRBV6-2 or TRBV6-3, the J call TRBJ2-1, with 9 positions matching TRBD2. Germline-derived CDR1 and CDR2 are MNHEY and SVGEGT. V shed 6 bases, J shed 8 bases, and the junction held 8 bases outside the gene matches. The CDR3 length is 14 residues.

This clonotype was seen a few times. The gene calls are TRBV20-1 and TRBJ1-5; 7 bases map to TRBD1. CDR1 and CDR2 (germline): DFQATT, SNEGSKA (reference sequence). With 5 bases clipped from V and 5 bases from J, the junction kept 6 bases outside the gene matches. The CDR3 has 13 amino acids. The CDR3 here is CSAGRGADQPQHF. The CDR3 coding sequence is TGCAGTGCTGGCAGGGGGGCAGATCAGCCCCAGCATTTT.

By proportion, this clonotype is medium-sized. The chain has TRBV6-2 or TRBV6-3 and TRBJ2-7; TRBD1 matches at 7 bases. The J segment lost 3 bases and the V segment lost 4 bases, leaving 0 bases of the junction unmatched. The CDR3 runs 12 residues. Germline CDR1 is MNHEY and CDR2 is SVGEGT. The CDR3 is CASSWTGYEQYF. CDR3 coding DNA: TGTGCCAGCAGTTGGACAGGCTACGAGCAGTACTTC.

This clonotype has more than one count but fewer than ten. The V gene is TRBV20-1, the J gene TRBJ2-3; weak D call: TRBD2 (6 bases). The germline CDR1 and CDR2 sequences are DFQATT and SNEGSKA (reference sequence). This CDR3 has 13 amino acids. Trimming shortened V by 7 bases and J by 6 bases, and 17 bases separated the two germline ends. The CDR3 region has the DNA TGCAGTGTGGTTAGCGGTGCCATCGATACGCAGTATTTT. Translation: CSVVSGAIDTQYF.

This clonotype was counted between two and nine times. The V and J genes are TRBV5-1 and TRBJ1-6; no clear D gene. Trimming pared 0 bases from V and 7 bases from J, leaving 14 bases between. This CDR3 comprises 16 residues. Germline-derived CDR1 and CDR2 are SGHRS and YFSETQ. The CDR3 is CASSLDYGVVNSPLHF. The CDR3 DNA reads as TGCGCCAGCAGCTTGGACTACGGGGTCGTAAATTCACCCCTCCACTTT.

This chain connects TRBV20-1 to TRBJ1-1; a possible D gene is TRBD1 (6 bases). V lost 6 bases to trimming and J lost 0 bases, with 17 bases between them. CDR1 is DFQATT, CDR2 SNEGSKA, per germline (reference sequence). The CDR3 loop spans 15 amino acids. The CDR3: CSAVDWGAMNTEAFF. The CDR3 nucleotides read TGCAGTGCAGTTGACTGGGGGGCGATGAACACTGAAGCTTTCTTT.

This clonotype was picked up a small number of times. This chain connects TRBV9 to TRBJ2-7; a possible D gene is TRBD2 (6 bases). In germline, CDR1 is SGDLS, CDR2 YYNGEE. The CDR3 sequence is 15 residues long. Deletions cut 4 bases from V and 2 bases from J, with 16 bases between. CDR3: CASSPGDGRTYEQYF. The CDR3 DNA sequence: TGTGCCAGCAGCCCGGGAGATGGCAGGACCTACGAGCAGTACTTC.

The chain carries TRBV11-2 and TRBJ2-2; D remains ambiguous. Trimming took off 0 bases at V and 7 bases at J, with 6 bases between the two ends. Germline assignment: CDR1 SGHAT and CDR2 FQNNGV. The CDR3 runs to 13 residues. The CDR3 loop is CASSLEGIGELFF. CDR3 nucleotides: TGTGCCAGCAGCTTAGAAGGCATCGGGGAGCTGTTTTTT. Filled out from reference TRBV11-2 and TRBJ2-2, the complete variable domain reads EAGVAQSPRYKIIEKRQSVAFWCNPISGHATLYWYQQILGQGPKLLIQFQNNGVVDDSQLPKDRFSAERLKGVDSTLKIQPAKLEDSAVYLCASSLEGIGELFFGEGSRLTVL.

V and J are TRBV12-3 or TRBV12-4 and TRBJ2-1; 9 bases are shared with TRBD2. The CDR3 extends over 16 amino acids. Trimming at V came to 2 bases and at J to 4 bases, leaving 6 bases not matched to a gene. The DNA for the CDR3 is TGTGCCAGCAGTTTATTGGCGGGGGGGCGTTACAATGAGCAGTTCTTC. Translating gives CASSLLAGGRYNEQFF.

The chain carries TRBV5-4 and TRBJ1-1, with TRBD1 matching over 9 bases. J gave up 1 base and V 4 bases, and 2 bases lay outside the gene matches. The CDR3 loop spans 14 amino acids. CDR1 is SGHNT and CDR2 is YYREEE in the germline V gene (reference sequence). The CDR3 here is CASSKTGGNTEAFF. DNA for the CDR3: TGTGCCAGCAGCAAGACAGGGGGGAACACTGAAGCTTTCTTT.

The V call is TRBV5-1, the J call TRBJ2-7; the D gene could be TRBD1 or TRBD2 (5 bases each). The length of the CDR3 is 13 residues. Germline assignment: CDR1 SGHRS and CDR2 YFSETQ. Trimming left V 4 bases short and J 3 bases short, with 11 bases between. The CDR3 loop is CASSTRDLYEQYF. CDR3 in DNA: TGCGCCAGCAGCACCCGGGACCTCTACGAGCAGTACTTC.

This clonotype was seen more than once but under ten times. The rearrangement uses TRBV20-1 and TRBJ2-2; unclear D gene. Trimming shortened V by 0 bases and J by 5 bases, and 10 bases separated the two germline ends. This CDR3 spans 14 amino acids. Germline V lookup: CDR1 DFQATT, CDR2 SNEGSKA (reference sequence). The CDR3 DNA is TGCAGTGCTAGAGATATGGGTGGGACCGGGGAGCTGTTTTTT. Its protein is CSARDMGGTGELFF.